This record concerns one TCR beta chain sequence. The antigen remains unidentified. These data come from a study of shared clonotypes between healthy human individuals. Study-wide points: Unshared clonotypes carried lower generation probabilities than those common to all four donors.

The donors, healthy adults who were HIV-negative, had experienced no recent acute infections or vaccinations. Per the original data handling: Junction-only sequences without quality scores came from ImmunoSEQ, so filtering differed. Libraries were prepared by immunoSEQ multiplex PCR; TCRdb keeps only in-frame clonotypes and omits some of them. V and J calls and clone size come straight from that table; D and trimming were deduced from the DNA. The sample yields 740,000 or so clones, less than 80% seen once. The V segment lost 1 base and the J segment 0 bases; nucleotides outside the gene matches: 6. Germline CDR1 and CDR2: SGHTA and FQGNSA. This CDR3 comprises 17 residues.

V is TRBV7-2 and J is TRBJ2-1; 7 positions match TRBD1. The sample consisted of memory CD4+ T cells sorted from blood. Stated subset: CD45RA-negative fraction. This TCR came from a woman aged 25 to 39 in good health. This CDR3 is CASSLVAGGYSYNEQFF. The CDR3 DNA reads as TGTGCCAGCAGCTTAGTGGCAGGGGGATACTCCTACAATGAGCAGTTCTTC.